This section outlines one TCR beta chain sequence together with its context. Its antigen is unknown. The entry originates in a study of PD-1 blockade in classical Hodgkin lymphoma. Study findings and constraints: Individuals who commenced nivolumab within less than 1 year of ASCT were excluded. In CD4+ cells, TCR diversity went up significantly by C4D1, but in CD8+ cells it did not. Baseline diversity resembling that of newly diagnosed patients was seen in complete responders. In newly diagnosed patients, baseline TCR diversity was reportedly below that of healthy donors.

Time point meaning: cycle 4 day 1 (C4D1), after less than 7 weeks of nivolumab. Each patient relapsed following autologous stem cell transplantation, and prior brentuximab vedotin exposure differed. Profiling relied on immunoSEQ multiplex PCR, and the TCRdb table lists in-frame clones only, not all of them. In the table there are roughly 60,000 clones, roughly nine tenths of which are singletons. This receptor was taken from a human donor with classical Hodgkin lymphoma. This specimen was peripheral blood mononuclear cells (PBMCs), taken before the fourth cycle of nivolumab.

CDR3 residues: CASMRRGERTEAFF. The DNA for the CDR3 is TGTGCCAGCATGAGAAGGGGGGAGAGGACTGAAGCTTTCTTT. V gene TRBV6-1 combines with J gene TRBJ1-1; a possible D gene is TRBD1 (6 bases). This CDR3 is 14 amino acids long. Germline V CDR1 and CDR2: MNHNS, SASEGT. V was shortened by 7 bases and J by 5 bases, with 17 bases between the two germline ends.